At least ten counts were recorded for the clone carrying this TCR beta chain. Its antigen is not identified. Trimming cost V 0 bases and J 7 bases; bases outside gene matches: 5. The CDR3 loop spans 13 amino acids. The V gene's germline CDR1 is DFQATT and CDR2 SNEGSKA (reference sequence). The sample belongs to a study of T cells in Graves' hyperthyroidism and ophthalmopathy. General study results and limits: Blood also held most thyroid clonotypes expanded beyond 0.001.

Stable Graves' hyperthyroidism denoted no ophthalmopathy progression over 18 months. Researchers amplified the TCR beta CDR3 regions from RNA transcripts. In the first-round RT-PCR of the TCR CDR3, the HTBI primer set was used. TCRdb used MiXCR to reprocess the multiplex PCR reads, holding one entry per CDR3 protein. The sample holds around 350,000 distinct CDR3 sequences; about a fifth are singletons and the top ten take 3.7%. This receptor was taken from a woman aged 18 to 35 with Graves' hyperthyroidism. J is TRBJ1-2 and V is TRBV20-1; TRBD1 agrees at 7 bases. The sequenced sample consisted of blood. The CDR3 DNA follows: TGCAGTGCTAGAGAAGGAGGGGGCCTTGGCTACACCTTC. Residues: CSAREGGGLGYTF.